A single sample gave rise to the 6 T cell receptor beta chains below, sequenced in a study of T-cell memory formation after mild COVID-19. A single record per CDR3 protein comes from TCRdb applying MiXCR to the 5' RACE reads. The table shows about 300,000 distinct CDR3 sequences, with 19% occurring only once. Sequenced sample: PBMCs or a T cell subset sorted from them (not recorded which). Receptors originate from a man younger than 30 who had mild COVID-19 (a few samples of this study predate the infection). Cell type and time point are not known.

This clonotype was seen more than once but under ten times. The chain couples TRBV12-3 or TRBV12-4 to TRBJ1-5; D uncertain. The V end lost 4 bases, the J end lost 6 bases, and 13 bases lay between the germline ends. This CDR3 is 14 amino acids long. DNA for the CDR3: TGTGCCAGCAGTTCGCGTAGGGATCTTCAGCCCCAGCATTTT. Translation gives CASSSRRDLQPQHF.

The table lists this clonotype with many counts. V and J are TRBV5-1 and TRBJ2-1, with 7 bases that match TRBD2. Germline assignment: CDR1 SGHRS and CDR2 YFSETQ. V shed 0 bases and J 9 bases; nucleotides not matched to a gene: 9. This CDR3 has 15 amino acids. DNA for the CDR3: TGCGCCAGCAGCTTGGTCCCGGGACTAAGGAGTGAGCAGTTCTTC. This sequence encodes CASSLVPGLRSEQFF.

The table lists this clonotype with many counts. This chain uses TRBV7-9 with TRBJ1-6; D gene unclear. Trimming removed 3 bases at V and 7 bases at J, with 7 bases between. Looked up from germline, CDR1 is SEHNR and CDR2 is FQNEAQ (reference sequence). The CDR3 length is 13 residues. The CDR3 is CASSFDGNSPLHF. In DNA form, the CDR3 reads TGTGCCAGCAGCTTCGACGGGAATTCACCCCTCCACTTT.

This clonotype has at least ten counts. CDR3 protein: CASSLGGFSTDTQYF. The CDR3, as DNA: TGCGCCAGCAGCCTGGGGGGGTTTAGCACAGATACGCAGTATTTT. The V call is TRBV5-1, the J call TRBJ2-3, with 7 bases aligning to TRBD2. The germline gives CDR1 SGHRS, CDR2 YFSETQ. This CDR3 region has 15 residues. With V trimmed by 4 bases and J by 0 bases, 5 bases remained unmatched.

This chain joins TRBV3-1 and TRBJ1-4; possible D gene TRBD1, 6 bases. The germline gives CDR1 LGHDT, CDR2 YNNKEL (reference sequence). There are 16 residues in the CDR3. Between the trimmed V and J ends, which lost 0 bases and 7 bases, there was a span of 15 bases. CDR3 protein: CASSQDAGARGEKLFF. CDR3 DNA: TGTGCCAGCAGCCAAGATGCGGGGGCGAGAGGTGAAAAACTGTTTTTT.

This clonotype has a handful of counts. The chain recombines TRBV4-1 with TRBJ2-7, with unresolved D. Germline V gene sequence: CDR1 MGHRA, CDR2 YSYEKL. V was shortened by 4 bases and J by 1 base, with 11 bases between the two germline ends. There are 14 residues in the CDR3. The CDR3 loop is CASSPVPKSYEQYF. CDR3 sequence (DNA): TGCGCCAGCAGCCCCGTGCCCAAATCCTACGAGCAGTACTTC.